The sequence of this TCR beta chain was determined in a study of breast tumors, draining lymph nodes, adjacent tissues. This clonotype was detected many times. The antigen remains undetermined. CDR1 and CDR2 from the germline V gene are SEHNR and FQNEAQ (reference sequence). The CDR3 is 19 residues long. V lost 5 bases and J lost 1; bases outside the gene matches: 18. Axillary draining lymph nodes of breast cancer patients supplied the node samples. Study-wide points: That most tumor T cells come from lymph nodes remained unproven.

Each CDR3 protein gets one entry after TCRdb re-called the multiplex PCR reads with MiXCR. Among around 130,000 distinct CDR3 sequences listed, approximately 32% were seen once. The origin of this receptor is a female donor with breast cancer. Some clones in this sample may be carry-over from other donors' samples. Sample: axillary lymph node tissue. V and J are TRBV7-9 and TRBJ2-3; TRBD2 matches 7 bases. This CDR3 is CASSGGGAGNQWGTDTQYF. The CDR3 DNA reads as TGTGCCAGCAGCGGGGGAGGAGCGGGGAACCAATGGGGCACAGATACGCAGTATTTT.